The table lists the clone carrying this T cell receptor (beta chain) with a few counts. The data were taken from a study of breast tumors, draining lymph nodes, adjacent tissues. TCRdb independently ran MiXCR on the multiplex PCR reads; one entry per CDR3 protein. The sample lists 21,000 or so distinct CDR3 sequences; 40% to 45% were seen once. With 4 bases removed from V and 5 bases from J, the gap between germline ends came to 12 bases. The germline CDR1 and CDR2 sequences are LNHDA and SQIVND (reference sequence). This CDR3 contains 14 residues. What was sequenced was breast tumor tissue. The receptor was isolated from a female donor with breast cancer. Some clones in this sample may be carry-over from other donors' samples. This chain joins TRBV19 and TRBJ1-5, with D unresolved. The CDR3 protein is CASSTSVTDQPQHF. The CDR3 DNA sequence: TGTGCCAGTAGTACCTCGGTGACTGATCAGCCCCAGCATTTT.